One sample yielded the 20 T cell receptor beta chains listed below, sequenced in a study of blood T cell repertoires in COVID-19. Clones were read by immunoSEQ multiplex PCR, and TCRdb kept only the in-frame ones, dropping some. The sample lists 70,000 or so clones, 75% to 90% occurring once. Source material: peripheral blood. The receptors were sampled from a man aged 45-65 years with active COVID-19.

The chain has TRBV28 and TRBJ2-7, with 9 bases identical to TRBD1. The length of the CDR3 is 15 residues. Germline CDR1 reads MDHEN; CDR2 reads SYDVKM. The V and J ends lost 5 bases and 7 bases, in that order; junction bases with no gene match: 12. CDR3 in DNA: TGTGCCAGCAGTAAACCCGGGACAGGGTTATATGAGCAGTACTTC. It encodes CASSKPGTGLYEQYF.

The V call is TRBV9, the J call TRBJ2-7, with a possible D match to TRBD1 (6 bases). The CDR3 loop spans 17 amino acids. Trimming stripped 3 bases from V and 0 bases from J, with 19 bases between. Germline CDR1 SGDLS, CDR2 YYNGEE. This chain's CDR3 is CASSAGHGGQNSYEQYF. The CDR3 DNA reads as TGTGCCAGCAGCGCAGGCCACGGAGGACAGAACTCCTACGAGCAGTACTTC. The variable domain in full, completed from reference TRBV9 and TRBJ2-7, reads DSGVTQTPKHLITATGQRVTLRCSPRSGDLSVYWYQQSLDQGLQFLIQYYNGEERAKGNILERFSAQQFPDLHSELNLSSLELGDSALYFCASSAGHGGQNSYEQYFGPGTRLTVT.

The V and J genes are TRBV28 and TRBJ2-4; 10 bases map to TRBD1. CDR1 and CDR2 (germline): MDHEN, SYDVKM. Germline trimming cut 7 bases from V and 1 base from J; bases unmatched to any gene: 7. The CDR3 has 16 amino acids. CDR3 DNA: TGTGCCAGCATGTGGGCGGGACAGGGGGCCAAAAACATTCAGTACTTC. Translating it yields CASMWAGQGAKNIQYF.

This clone was recorded once. The V and J genes are TRBV29-1 and TRBJ1-4, with D uncertain. CDR3 length: 13 residues. From germline, CDR1 is SQVTM and CDR2 ANQGSEA. Trimming left V 6 bases short and J 1 base short, with 9 bases between. The CDR3 DNA sequence: TGCAGCGTGAACACGGGAACTAATGAAAAACTGTTTTTT. This codes for CSVNTGTNEKLFF.

This clone has only a few counts. CDR3 in amino acids: CASSLETGQVNTEAFF. Here the CDR3 DNA reads TGTGCCAGCAGTCTCGAAACGGGACAAGTGAACACTGAAGCTTTCTTT. The rearrangement uses TRBV6-2 or TRBV6-3 and TRBJ1-1; weak D call: TRBD1 (6 bases). The germline CDR1 and CDR2 sequences are MNHEY and SVGEGT. Trimming stripped 5 bases from V and 0 bases from J, with 16 bases between. The CDR3 consists of 16 residues.

The chain has TRBV7-9 and TRBJ2-1, with 13 bases identical to TRBD2. The germline gives CDR1 SEHNR, CDR2 FQNEAQ (reference sequence). This CDR3 has 15 residues. With V trimmed by 5 bases and J by 6 bases, 4 bases remained unmatched. The DNA of the CDR3 is TGTGCCAGCAGCCGCACTAGCGGGAGGGGCAATGAGCAGTTCTTC. Protein product: CASSRTSGRGNEQFF.

In this sample, this clone turned up a few times. This chain uses TRBV7-9 with TRBJ1-1; 7 bases align to TRBD1. The germline V gene has CDR1 SEHNR and CDR2 FQNEAQ (reference sequence). V dropped 1 base and J dropped 2; count of bases not matched to a gene: 4. The length of the CDR3 is 15 residues. The CDR3 sequence: CASSLGQGDNTEAFF. CDR3 DNA: TGTGCCAGCAGCTTAGGACAGGGAGACAACACTGAAGCTTTCTTT.

The chain recombines TRBV27 with TRBJ1-4; 7 bases fit TRBD1. CDR3 size: 14 residues. Germline CDR1 reads MNHEY; CDR2 reads SMNVEV (reference sequence). Trimming cost V 6 bases and J 4 bases; bases outside gene matches: 5. The CDR3 is CASRQGRDNEKLFF. The CDR3 bases are TGTGCCAGCAGACAGGGGCGGGATAATGAAAAACTGTTTTTT.

The genes are TRBV7-3 and TRBJ2-3, with 7 bases identical to TRBD2. The germline V gene encodes CDR1 SGHTA and CDR2 FQGTGA. The CDR3 loop spans 14 amino acids. After removal of 4 bases from V and 6 bases from J, the junction contained 7 bases not matched to a gene. The CDR3 coding sequence is TGTGCCAGCAGCTCTCGGCAGGGAGGGGATACGCAGTATTTT. Encoded protein: CASSSRQGGDTQYF. Supplemented by reference TRBV7-3 and TRBJ2-3, the full variable domain reads GAGVSQTPSNKVTEKGKYVELRCDPISGHTALYWYRQSLGQGPEFLIYFQGTGAADDSGLPNDRFFAVRPEGSVSTLKIQRTERGDSAVYLCASSSRQGGDTQYFGPGTRLTVL.

CDR3 bases: TGCGCCAGCAGCCAAGAAGCTAGCGGGACGGAGACCCAGTACTTC. Residues: CASSQEASGTETQYF. The chain combines TRBV4-3 with TRBJ2-5; 9 nucleotides agree with TRBD2. CDR1 and CDR2 from the germline V gene are LGHNA and YSLEER. J was trimmed by 5 bases and V by 0 bases; bases with no gene match: 4. The CDR3 covers 15 residues.

The chain employs TRBV7-3 and TRBJ2-3; 8 nucleotides line up with TRBD2. Germline CDR1 and CDR2: SGHTA and FQGTGA. This CDR3 is 13 amino acids long. V lost 2 bases, J lost 9 bases, and 4 bases stayed unmatched. Here the CDR3 DNA reads TGTGCCAGCAGCTTAGATCGACTAGCGACGCAGTATTTT. It codes for CASSLDRLATQYF.

The chain employs TRBV29-1 and TRBJ1-5, with 8 bases lining up with TRBD1. Germline V gene data show CDR1 as SQVTM and CDR2 as ANQGSEA. The CDR3 is made up of 12 amino acids. With V trimmed by 4 bases and J by 11 bases, 7 bases remained unmatched. The CDR3 loop is CSVVPTTGAQHF. CDR3 coding DNA: TGCAGCGTTGTCCCCACGACAGGGGCCCAGCATTTT.

Details on this clone: The sample holds other DNA sequences that translate to the same CDR3. This chain joins TRBV11-2 and TRBJ1-2; D remains ambiguous. The V end was cut by 1 base, the J end by 0 bases, with 6 bases between. The CDR3 has 14 residues. Germline-derived CDR1 and CDR2 are SGHAT and FQNNGV. The CDR3 nucleotides are TGTGCCAGCAGCTTAGGGGGAGCTAACTATGGCTACACCTTC. This codes for CASSLGGANYGYTF.

This clone appeared a single time. The V call is TRBV27, the J call TRBJ2-7; perhaps TRBD1 as D (6 bases). The CDR3 contains 16 residues. The germline gives CDR1 MNHEY, CDR2 SMNVEV (reference sequence). Trimming took 2 bases from V and 6 from J, leaving 20 bases between them. CDR3 in amino acids: CASSLGIVGTKGEQYF. The CDR3 DNA follows: TGTGCCAGCAGTTTAGGCATTGTGGGGACAAAGGGCGAGCAGTACTTC.

This chain joins TRBV19 and TRBJ2-7; possible D gene TRBD1, 6 bases. V lost 4 bases and J 3 bases, leaving 13 bases between the germline ends. The CDR3 runs to 14 residues. In germline, CDR1 is LNHDA, CDR2 SQIVND (reference sequence). The CDR3 DNA is TGTGCCAGTAGTAACCAGAGGGGGAACTACGAGCAGTACTTC. Protein: CASSNQRGNYEQYF.

The V call is TRBV6-2 or TRBV6-3, the J call TRBJ2-3; 8 bases map to TRBD2. The CDR3 contains 16 residues. V was clipped by 3 bases and J by 2 bases; unmatched bases: 7. Germline-derived CDR1 and CDR2 are MNHEY and SVGEGT. CDR3 protein: CASSYPPGLDTDTQYF. DNA for the CDR3: TGTGCCAGCAGTTATCCACCGGGACTAGACACAGATACGCAGTATTTT.

The rearrangement joins TRBV6-2 or TRBV6-3 to TRBJ2-5; D may be TRBD2 (5 bases). The germline V gene has CDR1 MNHEY and CDR2 SVGEGT. V lost 6 bases and J lost 5, with 16 bases in between. This CDR3 has 14 amino acids. The CDR3 reads CASSFYGRWETQYF. CDR3 nucleotide sequence: TGTGCCAGCAGCTTCTATGGGAGATGGGAGACCCAGTACTTC.

V gene TRBV5-1 combines with J gene TRBJ2-6; D not certain. Trimming removed 2 bases at V and 0 bases at J, with 6 bases between. This CDR3 comprises 15 residues. The germline V gene has CDR1 SGHRS and CDR2 YFSETQ. CDR3 amino acids: CASSFPSSGANVLTF. In nucleotides, the CDR3 is TGCGCCAGCAGCTTCCCGAGCTCTGGGGCCAACGTCCTGACTTTC.

The V gene is TRBV27, the J gene TRBJ2-6; TRBD2 matches at 7 bases. The CDR3 has 19 amino acids. CDR1 is MNHEY, CDR2 SMNVEV, per germline (reference sequence). V lost 4 bases, J lost 2 bases, and 14 bases stayed unmatched. CDR3 sequence: CASSSTWGGGTAGANVLTF. The CDR3 DNA reads as TGTGCCAGCAGTTCGACGTGGGGGGGTGGGACGGCTGGGGCCAACGTCCTGACTTTC.

The CDR3 coding sequence is TGCGCCAGCTCCACCTCGGGACAGAACACTGAAGCTTTCTTT. Its translation is CASSTSGQNTEAFF. V and J are TRBV5-1 and TRBJ1-1; perhaps TRBD1 as D (6 bases). The germline CDR1 and CDR2 sequences are SGHRS and YFSETQ. The V end lost 7 bases, the J end lost 1 base, and 14 bases lay between the germline ends. This CDR3 is 14 amino acids long.